This T cell receptor beta chain was documented in a study of blood T cell repertoires in COVID-19. Study information: The United States, Italy and Spain were the sources of the acute and convalescent COVID-19 samples.

This CDR3 is 13 amino acids long. Germline V lookup: CDR1 SGHAT, CDR2 FQNNGV. The V and J ends lost 5 bases and 7 bases respectively, with 9 bases between them. The table came from immunoSEQ multiplex PCR; TCRdb's copy has only in-frame clones and leaves some out. This sample carries 55,000 to 65,000 clones, over 80% of them seen once, and the ten largest clones take roughly 10%. The sequencing sample was made of peripheral blood. The sequence was collected from a man aged 25 to 40 with COVID-19, enrolled during active disease. The chain carries TRBV11-2 and TRBJ1-6; D remains unclear. The CDR3 DNA reads TGTGCCAGCAGCCGGGATAGGAATTCACCCCTCCACTTT. This translates into CASSRDRNSPLHF.